This T cell receptor beta chain derives from a study of vaccination and CD4 T cells after COVID-19. Study-wide background: The convalescents included six males and four females, and among them two were Hispanic while seven were Caucasian. Some control cultures received a CEFX pool, which served as the positive control. Others received an HIV-1 Nef pool or no peptide.

Cultured CD4+ T cell DNA was sequenced using the Oncomine TCR Beta short-read assay. In TCRdb, the PCR reads were re-called with MiXCR into one record per CDR3 protein. Counted here are around 16,000 distinct CDR3 sequences, less than 65% occurring once; the ten biggest clones make up around 12%. Treatment here: approximately 9-day PBMC culture with coronavirus spike peptide pools or control peptides (ViraFEST assay). ViraFEST enlarged antigen-specific T cell populations with peptide pools and afterwards sequenced TCRs. Culture conditions combined 2 million to 2.5 million PBMCs per well with 10 IU/ml IL-2 and around 9.5 ug/ml peptide pools. Germline V gene lookup returns CDR1 LGHNA and CDR2 YSLEER. Trimming left V 0 bases short and J 4 bases short, with 18 bases between. There are 17 residues in the CDR3. This clonotype has only one observation. No antigen is known for it.

Material: CD4+ T cells from blood, cultured in vitro. The chain uses TRBV4-3 and TRBJ2-5; D gene ambiguous. The TCR sequence derives from a human donor who had recovered from COVID-19. CDR3 DNA: TGCGCCAGCAGCCAAGAGCCCTTTGGACGGAAGGGAGAGACCCAGTACTTC. Protein: CASSQEPFGRKGETQYF.